The entry below gives a single TCR beta chain sequence along with its context. Antigen specificity is unknown. These data belong to a study of cytomegalovirus exposure and HLA in healthy donors. Broader study findings: The study recorded about 150 TCR beta chains that were cytomegalovirus-associated. High sensitivity and specificity were reportedly achieved when the classifier diagnosed cytomegalovirus status. The TCR clusters that emerged in the first cohort tended, a later analysis found, to co-occur in the 120 or so validation repertoires.

The donors were members of the roughly 120-subject validation cohort (separate from the roughly 660-subject first cohort). Germline V gives CDR1 SQVTM, CDR2 ANQGSEA. The V gene lost 6 bases and the J gene lost 0 bases, with 15 bases spanning the gap. There are 14 residues in the CDR3. The protocol was immunoSEQ multiplex PCR, while the TCRdb copy is restricted to in-frame clones and leaves out a portion. The sample has approximately 210,000 clones, roughly 88% seen once. Sequenced: PBMCs. The TCR sequence derives from a woman aged 18 to 35 in good health and CMV-seronegative. V usage is TRBV29-1 and J usage is TRBJ2-7, with TRBD1 as a possible D gene (7 bases). CDR3 in amino acids: CSVRGDRSSYEQYF. The CDR3 coding sequence is TGCAGCGTCAGGGGGGACAGAAGCTCCTACGAGCAGTACTTC.